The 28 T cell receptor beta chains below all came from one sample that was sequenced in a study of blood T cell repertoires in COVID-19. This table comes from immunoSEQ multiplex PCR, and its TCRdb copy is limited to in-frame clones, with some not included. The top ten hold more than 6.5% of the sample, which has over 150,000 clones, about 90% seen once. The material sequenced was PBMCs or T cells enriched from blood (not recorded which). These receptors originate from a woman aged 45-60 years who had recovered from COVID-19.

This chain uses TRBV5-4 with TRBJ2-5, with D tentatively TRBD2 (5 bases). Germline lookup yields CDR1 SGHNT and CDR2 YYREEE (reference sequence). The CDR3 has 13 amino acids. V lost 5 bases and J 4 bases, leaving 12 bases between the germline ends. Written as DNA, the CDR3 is TGTGCCAGCAGGCCTGGACTGGGAGAGACCCAGTACTTC. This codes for CASRPGLGETQYF.

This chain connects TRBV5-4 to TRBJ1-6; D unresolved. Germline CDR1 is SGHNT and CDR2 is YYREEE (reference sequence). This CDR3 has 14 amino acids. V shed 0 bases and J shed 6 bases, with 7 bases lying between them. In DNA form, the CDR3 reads TGTGCCAGCAGCTTGGGACTCTTTAATTCACCCCTCCACTTT. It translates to CASSLGLFNSPLHF. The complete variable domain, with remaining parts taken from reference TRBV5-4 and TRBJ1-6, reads ETGVTQSPTHLIKTRGQQVTLRCSSQSGHNTVSWYQQALGQGPQFIFQYYREEENGRGNFPPRFSGLQFPNYSSELNVNALELDDSALYLCASSLGLFNSPLHFGNGTRLTVT.

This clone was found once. The CDR3 protein is CASSPPDRAGNTNEQYF. DNA of the CDR3: TGTGCCAGTAGTCCCCCAGACAGGGCCGGAAATACAAACGAGCAGTACTTC. The chain couples TRBV19 to TRBJ2-7; TRBD1 matches 7 bases. The CDR3 is 17 amino acids. Losses at the gene ends were 5 bases for V and 5 bases for J; bases not matched to a gene: 18. CDR1 is LNHDA, CDR2 SQIVND, per germline (reference sequence).

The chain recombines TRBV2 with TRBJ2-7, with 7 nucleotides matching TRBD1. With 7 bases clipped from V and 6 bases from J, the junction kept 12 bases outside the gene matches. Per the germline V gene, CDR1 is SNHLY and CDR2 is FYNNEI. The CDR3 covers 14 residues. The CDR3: CASTPKPTGTEQYF. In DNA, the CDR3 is TGTGCCAGCACTCCGAAGCCGACAGGGACCGAGCAGTACTTC.

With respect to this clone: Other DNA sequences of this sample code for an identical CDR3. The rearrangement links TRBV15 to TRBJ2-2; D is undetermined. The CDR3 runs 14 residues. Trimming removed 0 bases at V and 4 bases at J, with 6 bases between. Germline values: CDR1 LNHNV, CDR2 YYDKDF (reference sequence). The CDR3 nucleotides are TGTGCCACCAGCAGAGATCGCGGCACCGGGGAGCTGTTTTTT. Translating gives CATSRDRGTGELFF.

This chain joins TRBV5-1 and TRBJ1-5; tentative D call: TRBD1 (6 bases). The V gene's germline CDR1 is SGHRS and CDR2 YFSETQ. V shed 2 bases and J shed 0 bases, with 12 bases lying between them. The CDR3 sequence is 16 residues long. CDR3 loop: CASSFEPGDSNQPQHF. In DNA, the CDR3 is TGCGCCAGCAGCTTCGAACCAGGGGATAGCAATCAGCCCCAGCATTTT.

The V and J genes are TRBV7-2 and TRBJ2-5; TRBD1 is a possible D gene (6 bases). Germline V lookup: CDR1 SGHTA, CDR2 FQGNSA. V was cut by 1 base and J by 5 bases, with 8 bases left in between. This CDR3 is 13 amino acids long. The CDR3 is CASSLGRGETQYF. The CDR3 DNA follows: TGTGCCAGCAGCTTAGGCAGGGGTGAGACCCAGTACTTC.

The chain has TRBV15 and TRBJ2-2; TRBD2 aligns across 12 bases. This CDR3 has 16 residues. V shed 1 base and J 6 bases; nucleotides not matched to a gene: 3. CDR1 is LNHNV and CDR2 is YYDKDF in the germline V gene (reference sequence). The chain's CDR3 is CATSRGTSGAPGELFF. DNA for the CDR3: TGTGCCACCAGCAGAGGGACTAGCGGGGCTCCCGGGGAGCTGTTTTTT.

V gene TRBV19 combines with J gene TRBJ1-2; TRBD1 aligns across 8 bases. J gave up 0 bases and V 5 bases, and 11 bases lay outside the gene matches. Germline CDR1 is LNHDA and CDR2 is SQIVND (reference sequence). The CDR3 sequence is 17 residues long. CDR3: CASSRSTGAPTNYGYTF. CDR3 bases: TGTGCCAGTAGTCGCTCGACAGGGGCTCCTACTAACTATGGCTACACCTTC.

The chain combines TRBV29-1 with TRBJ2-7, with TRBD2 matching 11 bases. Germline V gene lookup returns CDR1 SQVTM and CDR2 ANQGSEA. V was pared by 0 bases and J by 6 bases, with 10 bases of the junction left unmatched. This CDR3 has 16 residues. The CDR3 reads CSVEDVGLAGGVEQYF. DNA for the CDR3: TGCAGCGTTGAAGATGTAGGTCTAGCGGGAGGAGTCGAGCAGTACTTC.

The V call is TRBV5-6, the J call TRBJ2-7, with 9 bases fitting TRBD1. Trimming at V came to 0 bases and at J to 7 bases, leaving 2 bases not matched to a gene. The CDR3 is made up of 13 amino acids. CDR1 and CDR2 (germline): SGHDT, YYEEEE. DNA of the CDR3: TGTGCCAGCAGCTTGGGGGACAGGGTTGAGCAGTACTTC. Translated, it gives CASSLGDRVEQYF.

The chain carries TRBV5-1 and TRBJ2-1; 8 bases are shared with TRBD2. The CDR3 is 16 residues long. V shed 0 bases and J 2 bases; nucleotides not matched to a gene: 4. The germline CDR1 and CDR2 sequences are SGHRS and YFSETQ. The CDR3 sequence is CASSLEVAGPYNEQFF. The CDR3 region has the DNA TGCGCCAGCAGCTTGGAGGTAGCGGGGCCCTACAATGAGCAGTTCTTC.

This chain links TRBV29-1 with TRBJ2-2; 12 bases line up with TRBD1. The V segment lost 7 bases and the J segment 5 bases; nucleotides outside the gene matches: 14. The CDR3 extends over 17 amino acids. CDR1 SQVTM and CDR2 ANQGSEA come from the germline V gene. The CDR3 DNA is TGCAGCGCCCACCCGGGACAGGGGGCGTTACATACCGGGGAGCTGTTTTTT. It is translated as CSAHPGQGALHTGELFF.

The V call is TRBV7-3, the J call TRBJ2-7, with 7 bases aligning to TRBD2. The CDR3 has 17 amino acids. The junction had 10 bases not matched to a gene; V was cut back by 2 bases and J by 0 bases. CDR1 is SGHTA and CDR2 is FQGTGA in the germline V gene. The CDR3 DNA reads TGTGCCAGCAGCTTAGCCATGGGAGGGTCCTTCTCCTACGAGCAGTACTTC. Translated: CASSLAMGGSFSYEQYF.

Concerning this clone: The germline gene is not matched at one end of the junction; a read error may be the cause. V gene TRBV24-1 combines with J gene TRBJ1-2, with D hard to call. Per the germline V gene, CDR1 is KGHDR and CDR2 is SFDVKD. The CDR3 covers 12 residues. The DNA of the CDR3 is TGTGCCGCCAGCAGCGGAGACTATGGCTACACCTTC. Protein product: CAASSGDYGYTF.

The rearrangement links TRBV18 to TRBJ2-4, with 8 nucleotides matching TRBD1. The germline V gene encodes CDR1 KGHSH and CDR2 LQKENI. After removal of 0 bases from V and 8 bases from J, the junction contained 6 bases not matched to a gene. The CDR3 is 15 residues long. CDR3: CASSPPDRAIDIQYF. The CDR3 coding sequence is TGTGCCAGCTCACCACCGGACAGGGCTATTGACATTCAGTACTTC.

This CDR3 is CASSYDSYNSPLHF. CDR3 nucleotides: TGTGCCAGCAGTTACGACAGCTATAATTCACCCCTCCACTTT. The chain joins TRBV6-5 to TRBJ1-6; maybe TRBD1 (5 bases). Germline values: CDR1 MNHEY, CDR2 SVGAGI. The germline V and J ends were trimmed by 2 bases and 3 bases, with 5 bases remaining between them. The CDR3 runs to 14 residues.

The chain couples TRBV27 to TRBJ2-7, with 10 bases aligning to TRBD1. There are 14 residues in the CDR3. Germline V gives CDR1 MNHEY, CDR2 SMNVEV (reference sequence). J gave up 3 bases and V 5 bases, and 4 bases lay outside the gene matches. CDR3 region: CASSPTGGFYEQYF. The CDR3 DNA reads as TGTGCCAGCAGTCCGACAGGGGGCTTCTACGAGCAGTACTTC.

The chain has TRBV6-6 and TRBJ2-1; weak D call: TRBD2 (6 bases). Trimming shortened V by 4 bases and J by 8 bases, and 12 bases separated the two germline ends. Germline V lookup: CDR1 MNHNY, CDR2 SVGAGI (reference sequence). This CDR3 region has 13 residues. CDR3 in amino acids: CASSWGGTDEQFF. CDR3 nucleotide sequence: TGTGCCAGCAGTTGGGGCGGGACCGATGAGCAGTTCTTC.

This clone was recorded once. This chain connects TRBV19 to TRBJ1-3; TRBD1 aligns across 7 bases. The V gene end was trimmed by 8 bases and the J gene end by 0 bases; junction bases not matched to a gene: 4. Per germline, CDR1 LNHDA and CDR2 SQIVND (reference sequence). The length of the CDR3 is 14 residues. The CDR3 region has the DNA TGTGCCAGTTTACAGGGGAGCTCTGGAAACACCATATATTTT. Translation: CASLQGSSGNTIYF.

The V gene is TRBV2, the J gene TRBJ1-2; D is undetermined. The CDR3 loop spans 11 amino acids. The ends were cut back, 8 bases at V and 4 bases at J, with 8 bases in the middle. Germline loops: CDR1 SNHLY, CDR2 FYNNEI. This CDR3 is CASGLRYGYTF. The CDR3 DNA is TGTGCCAGCGGGCTACGCTATGGCTACACCTTC.

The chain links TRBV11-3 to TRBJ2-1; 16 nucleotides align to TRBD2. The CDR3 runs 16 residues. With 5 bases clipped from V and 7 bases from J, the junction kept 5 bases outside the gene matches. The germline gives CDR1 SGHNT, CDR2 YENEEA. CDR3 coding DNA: TGTGCCAGCAGCCTGGGACTAGCGGGAGGGCTTAATGAGCAGTTCTTC. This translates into CASSLGLAGGLNEQFF. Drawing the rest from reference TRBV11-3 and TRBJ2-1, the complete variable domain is EAGVVQSPRYKIIEKKQPVAFWCNPISGHNTLYWYLQNLGQGPELLIRYENEEAVDDSQLPKDRFSAERLKGVDSTLKIQPAELGDSAVYLCASSLGLAGGLNEQFFGPGTRLTVL.

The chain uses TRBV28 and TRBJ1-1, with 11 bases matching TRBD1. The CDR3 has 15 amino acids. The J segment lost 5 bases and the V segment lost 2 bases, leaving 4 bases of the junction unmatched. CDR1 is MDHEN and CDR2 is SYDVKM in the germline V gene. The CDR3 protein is CASSLGGQGGTEAFF. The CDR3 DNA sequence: TGTGCCAGCAGTTTAGGGGGACAGGGGGGGACTGAAGCTTTCTTT.

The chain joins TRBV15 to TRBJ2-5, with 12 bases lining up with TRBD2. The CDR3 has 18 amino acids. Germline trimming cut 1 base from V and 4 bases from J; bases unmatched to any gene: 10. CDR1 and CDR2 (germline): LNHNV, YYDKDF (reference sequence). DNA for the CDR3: TGTGCCACCAGCAGAGGGGGACTAGCGGGCCGAGAGGCAGAGACCCAGTACTTC. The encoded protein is CATSRGGLAGREAETQYF.

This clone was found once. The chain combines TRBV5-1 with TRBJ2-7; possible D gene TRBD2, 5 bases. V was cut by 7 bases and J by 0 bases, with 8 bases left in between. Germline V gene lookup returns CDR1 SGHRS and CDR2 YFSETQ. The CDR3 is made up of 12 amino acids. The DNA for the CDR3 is TGCGCCAGCCGGGGTAACTCCTACGAGCAGTACTTC. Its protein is CASRGNSYEQYF.

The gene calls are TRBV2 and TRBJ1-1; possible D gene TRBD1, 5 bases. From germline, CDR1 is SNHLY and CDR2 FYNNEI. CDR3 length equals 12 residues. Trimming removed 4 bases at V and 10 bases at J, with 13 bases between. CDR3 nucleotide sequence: TGTGCCAGCAGTGTAGTCCAGGGTTTAGCTTTCTTT. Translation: CASSVVQGLAFF.

DNA for the CDR3: TGTGCCTGGAGTGTACTCCGGGGGGGCAATCAGCCCCAGCATTTT. Protein sequence: CAWSVLRGGNQPQHF. This chain uses TRBV30 with TRBJ1-5, with TRBD1 as a possible D gene (5 bases). V was clipped by 0 bases and J by 2 bases, with 11 bases between them. The CDR3 loop spans 15 amino acids. Germline V gene sequence: CDR1 GTSNPN, CDR2 SVGIG (reference sequence).

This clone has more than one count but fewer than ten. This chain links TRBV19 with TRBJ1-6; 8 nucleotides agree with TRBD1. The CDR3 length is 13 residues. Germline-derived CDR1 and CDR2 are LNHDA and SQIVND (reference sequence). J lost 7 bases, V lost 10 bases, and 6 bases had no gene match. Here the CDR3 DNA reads TGTGCCACCCGACAGGGGAGAAATTCACCCCTCCACTTT. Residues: CATRQGRNSPLHF. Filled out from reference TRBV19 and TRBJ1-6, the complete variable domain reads DGGITQSPKYLFRKEGQNVTLSCEQNLNHDAMYWYRQDPGQGLRLIYYSQIVNDFQKGDIAEGYSVSREKKESFPLTVTSAQKNPTAFYLCATRQGRNSPLHFGNGTRLTVT.